The present TCR beta chain was sequenced within a study of somatic mutations in cytotoxic T cells in rheumatoid arthritis (TCRdb year 2017). Looking at the study overall: Some V beta antibody-stained T-cell populations were flow-sorted on a FACSAria II or Sony SH800 at nearly 100% purity, and sorted V beta1+ cells also underwent TCRB sequencing. The study asked whether expanded CD8+ T-cell clones in newly diagnosed, untreated rheumatoid arthritis carry somatic mutations, and used TCRB deep sequencing to characterize clonality. The median ages of the patient and control groups were essentially identical. A total of 60 to 80 rheumatoid arthritis patients and 15 to 25 healthy controls underwent TCRB deep sequencing.

Healthy controls were over 15 blood donors whose buffy coats were used, with a median age of roughly 53 years (range 21-70) and 55% to 65% female. CD4+ and CD8+ cells were isolated by positive magnetic bead selection on an AutoMACS, and purity was checked by flow cytometry. Peripheral blood mononuclear cells were isolated by Ficoll-Paque PLUS density gradient separation. Using Nucleospin Tissue or Tissue XS kits, DNA was extracted from CD4-enriched, CD8-enriched or PBMC samples, with quantification by a Qubit 2.0 fluorometer. TCRB CDR3 sequencing used the immunoSEQ assay on genomic DNA. The published analysis was carried out like this. Nothing other than productive TCRB rearrangements was included in the analyses. A clone was defined by a unique TCRB CDR3 sequence, and clonality was computed as a productive clonality index based on Shannon entropy. Repertoire overlap for a pair of samples was computed from each clone's template counts relative to total templates per sample. A correlation with a Spearman r of approximately 0.6 was found between V-gene usage by flow cytometry and V-gene usage by TCRB sequencing. In its TCRdb copy, this immuneACCESS table keeps in-frame sequences only and misses some clones. Where compared with another copy, unresolved V genes explain less than half of these, and the others have no known cause. Clonal size and the V and J genes are those of that table, whereas D and trimming came from the DNA. This sample lists about 6,700 clones; around 72% were detected once. The ten largest account for about 40% of the sample.

To note about this clone: Its antigen has not been determined. No base quality information exists; no much larger clone differs at one position.

What the study reported, not specific to this receptor: In patients, CD8+ clonality rose with age (Spearman r of about 0.51), which was not the case in healthy controls. Rheumatoid arthritis patients and age-matched healthy controls did not significantly differ in CD8+ T-cell clonality. It was unknown which antigens the expanded CD8+ clones targeted, and their absence from virus-specific databases did not exclude viral specificity. The largest CD8+ clone made up more than 20% of CD8+ cells in about an eighth of the 65 patients, and blood and synovial fluid shared several identical CD8+ TCRB sequences.

Sequenced input: CD8+ T cells sorted from blood. This receptor was obtained from an older woman in good health.

The bases are TGTGCCAGCAGTTTCCTCACCGACAGGGACGGAGAGACCCAGTACTTC. Translated, it reads CASSFLTDRDGETQYF. The chain joins TRBV28 to TRBJ2-5, and 7 junctional nucleotides match TRBD1. The germline V gene gives CDR1 as MDHEN and CDR2 as SYDVKM. Trimmed from V: 3 bases; trimmed from J: 4 bases; junction bases lacking a gene match: 11. Its CDR3 holds 16 amino acids, cysteine through phenylalanine. This entry keeps only the CDR3 DNA: 48 bases, framed from base 1.